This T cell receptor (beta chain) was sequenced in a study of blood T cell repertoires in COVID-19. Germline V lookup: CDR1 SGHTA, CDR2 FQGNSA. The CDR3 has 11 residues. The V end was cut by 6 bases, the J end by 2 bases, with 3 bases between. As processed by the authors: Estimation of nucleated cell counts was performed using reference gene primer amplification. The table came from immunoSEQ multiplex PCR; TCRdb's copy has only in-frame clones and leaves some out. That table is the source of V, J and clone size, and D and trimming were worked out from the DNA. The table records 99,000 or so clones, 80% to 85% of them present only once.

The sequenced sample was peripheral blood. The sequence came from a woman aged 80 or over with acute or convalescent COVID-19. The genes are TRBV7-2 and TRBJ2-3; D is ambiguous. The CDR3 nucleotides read TGTGCCAGCAGTCTCACAGATACGCAGTATTTT. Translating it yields CASSLTDTQYF. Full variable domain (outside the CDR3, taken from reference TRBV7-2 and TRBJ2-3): GAGVSQSPSNKVTEKGKDVELRCDPISGHTALYWYRQSLGQGLEFLIYFQGNSAPDKSGLPSDRFSAERTGGSVSTLTIQRTQQEDSAVYLCASSLTDTQYFGPGTRLTVL.